The T cell receptor (beta chain) described here comes from a study of T cell responses to AZD1222 COVID-19 vaccine. It was second doses at about 4 or about 12 weeks that were pooled. Here immunoSEQ multiplex PCR was the method, and the copy in TCRdb shows in-frame clones only, minus some. The sample has 15,000 to 20,000 clones, roughly 91% seen once. Germline CDR1 is MNHEY and CDR2 is SVGAGI. The CDR3 is 13 amino acids. V shed 6 bases, J shed 7 bases, and the junction held 2 bases outside the gene matches. The sequence was collected from an adult who received the AZD1222 COVID-19 vaccine. Specimen: peripheral blood, collected 28 days after the second AZD1222 dose. V and J are TRBV6-5 and TRBJ1-3, with TRBD1 matching over 11 bases. The CDR3 DNA reads as TGTGCCAGCAGCGGACAGGGGGCGAACACCATATATTTT. It yields the protein CASSGQGANTIYF.